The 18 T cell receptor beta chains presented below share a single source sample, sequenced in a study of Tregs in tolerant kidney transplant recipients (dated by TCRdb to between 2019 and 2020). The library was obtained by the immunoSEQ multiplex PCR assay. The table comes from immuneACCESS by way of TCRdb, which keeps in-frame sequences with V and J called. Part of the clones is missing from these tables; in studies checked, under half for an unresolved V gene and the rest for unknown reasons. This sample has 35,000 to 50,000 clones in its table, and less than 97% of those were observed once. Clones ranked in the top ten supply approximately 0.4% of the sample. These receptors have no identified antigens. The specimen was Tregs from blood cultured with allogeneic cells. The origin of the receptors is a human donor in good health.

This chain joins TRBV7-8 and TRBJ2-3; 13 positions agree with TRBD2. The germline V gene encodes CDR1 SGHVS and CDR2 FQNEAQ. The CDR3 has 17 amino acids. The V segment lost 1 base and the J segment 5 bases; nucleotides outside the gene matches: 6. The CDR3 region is CASSLVTSGGARDTQYF. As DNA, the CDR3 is TGTGCCAGCAGCTTAGTTACTAGCGGGGGGGCCAGAGATACGCAGTATTTT.

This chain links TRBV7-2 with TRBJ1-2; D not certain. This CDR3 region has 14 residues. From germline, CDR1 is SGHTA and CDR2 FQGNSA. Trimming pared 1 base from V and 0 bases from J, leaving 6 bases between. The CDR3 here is CASSLEHTNYGYTF. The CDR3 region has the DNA TGTGCCAGCAGCTTAGAGCACACTAACTATGGCTACACCTTC.

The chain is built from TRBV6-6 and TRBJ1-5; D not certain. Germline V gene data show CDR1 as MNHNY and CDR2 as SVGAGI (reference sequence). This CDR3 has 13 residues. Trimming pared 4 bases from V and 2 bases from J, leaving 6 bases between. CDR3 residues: CASSSQGNQPQHF. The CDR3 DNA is TGTGCCAGCAGTTCCCAAGGCAATCAGCCCCAGCATTTT.

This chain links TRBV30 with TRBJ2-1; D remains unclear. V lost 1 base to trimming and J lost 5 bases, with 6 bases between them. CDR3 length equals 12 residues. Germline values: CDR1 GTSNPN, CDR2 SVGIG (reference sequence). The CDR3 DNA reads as TGTGCCTGGAGTGCCGTGAACAATGAGCAGTTCTTC. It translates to CAWSAVNNEQFF.

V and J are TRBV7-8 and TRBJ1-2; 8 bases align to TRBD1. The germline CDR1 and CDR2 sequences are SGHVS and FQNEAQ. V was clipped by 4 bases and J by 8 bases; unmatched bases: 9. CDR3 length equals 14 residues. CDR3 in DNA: TGTGCCAGCAGCTCCTTGACAGGGGCAGCCGGCTACACCTTC. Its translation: CASSSLTGAAGYTF.

As DNA, the CDR3 is TGCAGCGTAACAGGGGCCTACGACGAGCAGTACTTC. Its protein is CSVTGAYDEQYF. The V and J genes are TRBV29-1 and TRBJ2-7; 7 bases map to TRBD1. The V gene's germline CDR1 is SQVTM and CDR2 ANQGSEA. The CDR3 sequence is 12 residues long. Unmatched junction bases numbered 7, after V lost 6 bases and J lost 5 bases.

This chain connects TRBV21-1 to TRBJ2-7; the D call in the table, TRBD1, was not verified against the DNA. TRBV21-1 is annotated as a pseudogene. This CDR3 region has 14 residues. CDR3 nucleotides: TGTGCCAGCAGTTCTGGACAGGGGGCAGGCGAGCAGTACTTC. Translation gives CASSSGQGAGEQYF.

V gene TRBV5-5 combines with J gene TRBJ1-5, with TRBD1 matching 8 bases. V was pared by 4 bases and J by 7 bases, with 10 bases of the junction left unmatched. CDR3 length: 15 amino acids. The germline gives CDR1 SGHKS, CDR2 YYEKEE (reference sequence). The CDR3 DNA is TGTGCCAGCAGCGTCCTTCCAGGGGGCTGGCAGCCCCAGCATTTT. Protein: CASSVLPGGWQPQHF.

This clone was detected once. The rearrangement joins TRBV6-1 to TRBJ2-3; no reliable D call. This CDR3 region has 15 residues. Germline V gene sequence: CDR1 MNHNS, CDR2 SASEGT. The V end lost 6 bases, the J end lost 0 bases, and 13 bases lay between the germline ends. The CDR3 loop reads CASRTARPSTDTQYF. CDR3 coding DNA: TGTGCCAGCAGGACGGCACGGCCTAGCACAGATACGCAGTATTTT.

CDR3 region: CASSIRLAGDNEQFF. Written as DNA, the CDR3 is TGTGCCAGCAGCATACGACTAGCGGGGGACAATGAGCAGTTCTTC. The rearrangement links TRBV7-3 to TRBJ2-1; 12 nucleotides line up with TRBD2. The CDR3 covers 15 residues. The J segment lost 5 bases and the V segment lost 5 bases, leaving 4 bases of the junction unmatched. Germline CDR1 reads SGHTA; CDR2 reads FQGTGA.

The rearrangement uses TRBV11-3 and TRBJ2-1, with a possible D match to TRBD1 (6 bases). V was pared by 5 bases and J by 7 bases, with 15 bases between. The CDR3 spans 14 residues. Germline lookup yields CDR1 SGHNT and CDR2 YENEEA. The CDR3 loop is CASSLQGMSNEQFF. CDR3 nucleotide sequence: TGTGCCAGCAGCCTTCAGGGGATGTCGAATGAGCAGTTCTTC.

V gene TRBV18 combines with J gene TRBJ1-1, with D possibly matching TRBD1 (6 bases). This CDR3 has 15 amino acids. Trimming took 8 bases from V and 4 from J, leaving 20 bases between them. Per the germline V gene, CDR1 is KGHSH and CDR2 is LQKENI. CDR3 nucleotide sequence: TGTGCCAGCCAAAGGGGGATCGGCGAGGTCACTGAAGCTTTCTTT. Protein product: CASQRGIGEVTEAFF.

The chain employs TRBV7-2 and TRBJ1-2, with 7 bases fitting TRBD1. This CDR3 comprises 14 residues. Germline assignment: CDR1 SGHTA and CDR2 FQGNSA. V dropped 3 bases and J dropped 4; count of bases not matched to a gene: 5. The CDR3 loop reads CASSFDRASYGYTF. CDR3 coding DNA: TGTGCCAGCAGCTTTGACAGGGCGTCCTATGGCTACACCTTC.

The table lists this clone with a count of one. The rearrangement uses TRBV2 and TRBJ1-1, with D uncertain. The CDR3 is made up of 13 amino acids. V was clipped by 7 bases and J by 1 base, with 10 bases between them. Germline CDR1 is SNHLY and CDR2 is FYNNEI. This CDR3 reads CASIGRENTEAFF. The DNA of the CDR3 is TGTGCCAGCATTGGTCGGGAGAACACTGAAGCTTTCTTT.

The CDR3 sequence: CASSIGHTEAFF. CDR3 nucleotides: TGTGCCAGTAGTATTGGGCACACTGAAGCTTTCTTT. This rearrangement joins TRBV19 to TRBJ1-1; D is undetermined. The length of the CDR3 is 12 residues. Germline assignment: CDR1 LNHDA and CDR2 SQIVND (reference sequence). Deletions cut 3 bases from V and 3 bases from J, with 5 bases between.

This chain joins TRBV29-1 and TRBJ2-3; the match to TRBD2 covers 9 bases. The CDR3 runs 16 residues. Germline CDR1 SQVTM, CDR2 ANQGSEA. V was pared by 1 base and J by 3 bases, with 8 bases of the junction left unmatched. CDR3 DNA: TGCAGCGTTGAAGGGCGGGAGGCGGGGGGGACAGATACGCAGTATTTT. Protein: CSVEGREAGGTDTQYF.

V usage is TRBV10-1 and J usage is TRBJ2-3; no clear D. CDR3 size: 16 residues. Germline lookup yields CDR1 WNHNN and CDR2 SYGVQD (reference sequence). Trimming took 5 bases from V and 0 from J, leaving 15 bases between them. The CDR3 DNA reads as TGCGCCAGCAGTCCCTACTCCTTCACTAGCACAGATACGCAGTATTTT. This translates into CASSPYSFTSTDTQYF.

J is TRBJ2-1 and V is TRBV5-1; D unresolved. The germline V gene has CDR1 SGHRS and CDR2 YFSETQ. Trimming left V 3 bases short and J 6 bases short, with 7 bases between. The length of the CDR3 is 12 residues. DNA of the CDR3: TGCGCCAGCAGCTGGGCAGTCAATGAGCAGTTCTTC. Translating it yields CASSWAVNEQFF.